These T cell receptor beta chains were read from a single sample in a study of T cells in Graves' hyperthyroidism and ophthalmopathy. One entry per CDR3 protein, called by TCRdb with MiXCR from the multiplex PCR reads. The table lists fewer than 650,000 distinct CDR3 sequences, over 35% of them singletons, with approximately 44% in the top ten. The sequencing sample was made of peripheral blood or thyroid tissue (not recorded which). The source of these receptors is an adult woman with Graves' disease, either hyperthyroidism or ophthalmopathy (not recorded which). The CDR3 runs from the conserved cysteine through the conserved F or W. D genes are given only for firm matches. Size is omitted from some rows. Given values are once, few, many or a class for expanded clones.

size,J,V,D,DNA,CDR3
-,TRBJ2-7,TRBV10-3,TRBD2,TGTGCCAGCAGTTATTTAGCGGGACCATACGAGCAGTACTTC,CASSYLAGPYEQYF
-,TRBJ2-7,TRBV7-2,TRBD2,TGTGCCAGCAGCTTAGGAGGGACAGGGACTAGCGGGAATCTGTACTTC,CASSLGGTGTSGNLYF
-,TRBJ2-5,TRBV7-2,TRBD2,TGTGCCAGCAGCCCCAGGACTAGGGGCGGAGAGACCCAGTACTTC,CASSPRTRGGETQYF
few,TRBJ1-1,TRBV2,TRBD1,TGTGCCAGCAGCTCGACAGGGCAAACTGAAGCTTTCTTT,CASSSTGQTEAFF
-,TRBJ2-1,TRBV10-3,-,TGTGCCATCAGTGAGTCAACGGGAGTAGGGTACAATGAGCAGTTCTTC,CAISESTGVGYNEQFF
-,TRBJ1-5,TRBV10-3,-,TGTGCCATCAGTGAGTTCGGGACGCCCCAGCATTTT,CAISEFGTPQHF
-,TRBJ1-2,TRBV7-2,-,TGTGCCAGCAGCTTAGCAGGAGGGGACGATGGCTACACCTTC,CASSLAGGDDGYTF
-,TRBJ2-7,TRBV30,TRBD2,TGTGCCTGGAGTCCCACCGGGCCAGCGGGAGCTCGCCTCTACGAGCAGTACTTC,CAWSPTGPAGARLYEQYF
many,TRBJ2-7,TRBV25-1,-,TGTGCCAGCAGTCGAGGGTGGGGTGGCGAGCAGTACTTC,CASSRGWGGEQYF
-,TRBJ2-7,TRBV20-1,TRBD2,TGCAGTGCTAGAGTTCCAGCGGGGGGTCCCGCCTACGAGCAGTACTTC,CSARVPAGGPAYEQYF
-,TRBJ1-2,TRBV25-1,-,TGTGCCAGCAGCCAAACCACCGGGACAAGGGGGGACTATGGCTACACCTTC,CASSQTTGTRGDYGYTF
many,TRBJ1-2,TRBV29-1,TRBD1,TGCAGCGTTGGGGACAGGGGGCTGGAGGACTATGGCTACACCTTC,CSVGDRGLEDYGYTF
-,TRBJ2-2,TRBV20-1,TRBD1,TGCAGTGCTAGGCGGGACAGGGGGGCCGGGGAGCTGTTTTTT,CSARRDRGAGELFF
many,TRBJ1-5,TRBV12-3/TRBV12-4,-,TGTGCCAGCAGTTTAGCGACCCGAAGCGATCAGCCCCAGCATTTT,CASSLATRSDQPQHF
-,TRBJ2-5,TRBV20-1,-,TGCAGTGCTTATACCCCACAGTTTGAGACCCAGTACTTC,CSAYTPQFETQYF
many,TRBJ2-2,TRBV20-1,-,TGCAGTGCTCAGGCAACAACGAACACCGGGGAGCTGTTTTTT,CSAQATTNTGELFF